This TCR beta chain was found in a study of blood T cell repertoires in COVID-19. This clone was seen just once. Cohort 3 donors counted as recovered after two negative PCRs, clearance, or resolved symptoms. Germline CDR1 reads MGHDK; CDR2 reads SYGVNS. CDR3 length equals 15 residues. Trimming took 2 bases from V and 2 from J; bases not matched to a gene: 4. This table comes from immunoSEQ multiplex PCR, and its TCRdb copy is limited to in-frame clones, with some not included. The data contain about 150,000 clones, 88% of them singletons. Sequencing was done on a sample of PBMCs or T cells enriched from blood (not recorded which). The chain recombines TRBV25-1 with TRBJ2-3; TRBD1 aligns across 7 bases. The source is a woman between 50 and 59 years old who had recovered from COVID-19. CDR3 coding DNA: TGTGCCAGCAGTGAACCCGGGACAGCCACAGATACGCAGTATTTT. Translating it yields CASSEPGTATDTQYF.